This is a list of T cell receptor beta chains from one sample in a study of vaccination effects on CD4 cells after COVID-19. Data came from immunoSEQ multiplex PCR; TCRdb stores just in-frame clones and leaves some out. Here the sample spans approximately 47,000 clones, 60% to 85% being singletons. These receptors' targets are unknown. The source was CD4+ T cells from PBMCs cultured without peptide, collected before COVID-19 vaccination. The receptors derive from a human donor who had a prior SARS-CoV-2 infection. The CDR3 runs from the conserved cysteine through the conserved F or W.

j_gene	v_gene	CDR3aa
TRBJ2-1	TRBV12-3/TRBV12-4	CASLGGVDEQFF
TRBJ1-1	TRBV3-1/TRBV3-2	CASSSILDRVGEAFF
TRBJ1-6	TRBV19	CASSPLAGSPLHF
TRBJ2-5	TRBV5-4	CASSLVTAGGRGGIRETQYF
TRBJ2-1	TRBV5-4	CASSLGLAGGLGYNEQFF
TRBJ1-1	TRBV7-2	CASSHSISNTEAFF
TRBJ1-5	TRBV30	CAWSEVGQPQHF
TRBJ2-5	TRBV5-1	CASTWRAGQETQYF
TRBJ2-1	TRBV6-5	CASSYQTSGGVEQFF
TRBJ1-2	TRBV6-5	CASRSGTGRGYTF
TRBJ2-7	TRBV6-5	CASSREHEQYF
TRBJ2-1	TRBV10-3	CANGVGGYNEQFF
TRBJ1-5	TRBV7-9	CASSLATGRQHF
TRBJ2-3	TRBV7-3	CASSHDPGSSGGSQYF
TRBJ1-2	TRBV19	CASSIDLSQIYGYTF
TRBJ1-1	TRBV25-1	CASSEPGRTEAFF
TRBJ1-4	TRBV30	CAWAQGFDEKLFF